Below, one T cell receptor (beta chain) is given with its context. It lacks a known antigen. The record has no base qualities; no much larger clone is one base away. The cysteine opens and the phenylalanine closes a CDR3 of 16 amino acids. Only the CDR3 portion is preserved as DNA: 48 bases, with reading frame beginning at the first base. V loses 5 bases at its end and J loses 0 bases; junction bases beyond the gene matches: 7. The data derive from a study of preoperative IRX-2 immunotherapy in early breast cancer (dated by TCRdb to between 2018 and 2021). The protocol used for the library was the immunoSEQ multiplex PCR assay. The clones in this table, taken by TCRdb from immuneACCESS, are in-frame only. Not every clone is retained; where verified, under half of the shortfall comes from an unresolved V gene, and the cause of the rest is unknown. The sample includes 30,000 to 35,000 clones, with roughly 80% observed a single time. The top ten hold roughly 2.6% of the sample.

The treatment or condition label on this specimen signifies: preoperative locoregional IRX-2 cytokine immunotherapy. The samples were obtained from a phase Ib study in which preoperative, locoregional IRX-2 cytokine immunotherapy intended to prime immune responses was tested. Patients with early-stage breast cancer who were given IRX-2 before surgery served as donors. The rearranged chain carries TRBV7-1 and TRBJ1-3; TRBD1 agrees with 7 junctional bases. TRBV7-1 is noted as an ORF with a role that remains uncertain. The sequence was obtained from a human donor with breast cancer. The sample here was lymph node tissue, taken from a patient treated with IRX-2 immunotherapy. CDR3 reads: CASSPSGTASGNTIYF. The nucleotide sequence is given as TGTGCCAGCAGCCCCTCCGGGACAGCCTCTGGAAACACCATATATTTT.